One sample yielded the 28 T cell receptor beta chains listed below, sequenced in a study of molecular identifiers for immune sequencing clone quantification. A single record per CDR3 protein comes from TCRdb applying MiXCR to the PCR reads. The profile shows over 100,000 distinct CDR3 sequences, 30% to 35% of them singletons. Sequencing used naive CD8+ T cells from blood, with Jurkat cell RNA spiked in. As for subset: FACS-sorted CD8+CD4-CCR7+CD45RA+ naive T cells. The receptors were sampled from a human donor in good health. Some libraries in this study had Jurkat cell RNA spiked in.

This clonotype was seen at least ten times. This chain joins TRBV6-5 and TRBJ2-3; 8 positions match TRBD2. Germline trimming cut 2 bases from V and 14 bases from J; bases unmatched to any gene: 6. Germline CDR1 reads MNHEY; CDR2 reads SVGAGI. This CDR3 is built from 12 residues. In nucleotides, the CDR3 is TGTGCCAGCAGTTACAGCAGCGGGAGCTTGTATTTT. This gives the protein CASSYSSGSLYF.

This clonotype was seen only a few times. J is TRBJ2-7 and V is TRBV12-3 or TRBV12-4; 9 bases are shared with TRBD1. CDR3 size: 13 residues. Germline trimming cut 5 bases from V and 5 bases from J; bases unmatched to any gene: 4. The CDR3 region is CASSIGTGNEQYF. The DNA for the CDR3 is TGTGCCAGCAGTATCGGGACAGGGAACGAGCAGTACTTC.

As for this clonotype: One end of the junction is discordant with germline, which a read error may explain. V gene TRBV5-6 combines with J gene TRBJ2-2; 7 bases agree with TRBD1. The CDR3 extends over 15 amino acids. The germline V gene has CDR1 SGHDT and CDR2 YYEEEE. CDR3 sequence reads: CASTWGTANTGELIF. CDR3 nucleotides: TGTGCCAGCACCTGGGGGACAGCGAACACCGGGGAGCTGATTTTT.

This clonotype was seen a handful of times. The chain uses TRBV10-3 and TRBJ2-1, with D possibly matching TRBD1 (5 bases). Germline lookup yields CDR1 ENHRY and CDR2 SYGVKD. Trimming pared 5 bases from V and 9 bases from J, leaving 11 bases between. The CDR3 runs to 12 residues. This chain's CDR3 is CAISTREREQFF. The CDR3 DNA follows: TGTGCCATCAGTACCAGGGAACGTGAGCAGTTCTTC.

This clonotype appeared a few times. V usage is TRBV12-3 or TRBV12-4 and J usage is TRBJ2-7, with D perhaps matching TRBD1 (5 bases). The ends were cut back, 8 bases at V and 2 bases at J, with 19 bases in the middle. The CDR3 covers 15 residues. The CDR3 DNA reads TGTGCCAGCGCACCCTCCGGACACTTACCCTACGAGCAGTACTTC. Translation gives CASAPSGHLPYEQYF.

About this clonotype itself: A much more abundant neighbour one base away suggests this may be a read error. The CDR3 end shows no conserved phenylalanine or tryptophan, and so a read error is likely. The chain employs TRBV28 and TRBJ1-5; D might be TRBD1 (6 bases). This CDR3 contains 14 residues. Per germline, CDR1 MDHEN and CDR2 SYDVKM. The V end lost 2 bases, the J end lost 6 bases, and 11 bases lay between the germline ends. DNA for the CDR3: TGTGCCAGCAGTTTAGGGGGGCTTAGTCAGCCCCAGCATTCT. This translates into CASSLGGLSQPQHS.

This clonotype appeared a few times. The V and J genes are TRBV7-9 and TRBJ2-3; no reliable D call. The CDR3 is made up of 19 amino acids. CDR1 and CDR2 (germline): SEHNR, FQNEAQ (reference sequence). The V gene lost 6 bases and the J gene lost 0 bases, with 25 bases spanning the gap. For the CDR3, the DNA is TGTGCCAGCAGACCGGATCGGAGCGCCAAACCCCTTAGCACAGATACGCAGTATTTT. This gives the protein CASRPDRSAKPLSTDTQYF.

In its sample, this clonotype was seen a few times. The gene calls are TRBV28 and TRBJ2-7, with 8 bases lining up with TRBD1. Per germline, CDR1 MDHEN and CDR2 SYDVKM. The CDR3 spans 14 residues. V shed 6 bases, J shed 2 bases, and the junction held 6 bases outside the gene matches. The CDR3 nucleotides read TGTGCCAGCAGAGCCGGGACAGGACCCTACGAGCAGTACTTC. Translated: CASRAGTGPYEQYF. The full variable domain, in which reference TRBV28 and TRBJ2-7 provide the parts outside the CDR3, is DVKVTQSSRYLVKRTGEKVFLECVQDMDHENMFWYRQDPGLGLRLIYFSYDVKMKEKGDIPEGYSVSREKKERFSLILESASTNQTSMYLCASRAGTGPYEQYFGPGTRLTVT.

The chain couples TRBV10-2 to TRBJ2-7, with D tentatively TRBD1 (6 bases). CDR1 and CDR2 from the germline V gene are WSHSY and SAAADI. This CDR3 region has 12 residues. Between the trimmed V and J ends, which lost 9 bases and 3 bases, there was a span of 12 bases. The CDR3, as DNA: TGCGCCAGTACCGGGACAAGCTACGAGCAGTACTTC. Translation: CASTGTSYEQYF.

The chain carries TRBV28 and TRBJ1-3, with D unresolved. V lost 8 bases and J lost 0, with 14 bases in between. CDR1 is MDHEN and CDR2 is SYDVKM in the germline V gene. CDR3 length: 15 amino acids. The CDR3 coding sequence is TGTGCCAGCTCTCTAATCCGTACCTCTGGAAACACCATATATTTT. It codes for CASSLIRTSGNTIYF.

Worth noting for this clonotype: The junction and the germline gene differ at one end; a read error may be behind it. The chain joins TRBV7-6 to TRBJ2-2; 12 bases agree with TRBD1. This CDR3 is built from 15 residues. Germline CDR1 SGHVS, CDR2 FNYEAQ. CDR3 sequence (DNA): TGTGCCAGCAGCCTACAGGGACAGGGGGCCGGGGCGCTGTTTTTT. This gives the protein CASSLQGQGAGALFF.

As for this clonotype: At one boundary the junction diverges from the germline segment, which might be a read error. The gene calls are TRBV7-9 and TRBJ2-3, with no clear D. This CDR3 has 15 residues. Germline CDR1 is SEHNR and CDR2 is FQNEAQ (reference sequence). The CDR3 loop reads CAGSFYPPTTDTQYF. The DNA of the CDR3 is TGTGCCGGCAGCTTTTATCCTCCCACCACAGATACGCAGTATTTT.

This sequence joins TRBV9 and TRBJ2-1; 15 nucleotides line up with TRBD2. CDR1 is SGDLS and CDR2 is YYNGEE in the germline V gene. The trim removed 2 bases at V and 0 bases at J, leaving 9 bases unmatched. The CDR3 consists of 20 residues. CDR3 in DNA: TGTGCCAGCAGCGTGGACGGGACTAGCGGGAGGAAGAGCTCCTACAATGAGCAGTTCTTC. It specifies CASSVDGTSGRKSSYNEQFF. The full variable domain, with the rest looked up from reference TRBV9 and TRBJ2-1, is DSGVTQTPKHLITATGQRVTLRCSPRSGDLSVYWYQQSLDQGLQFLIQYYNGEERAKGNILERFSAQQFPDLHSELNLSSLELGDSALYFCASSVDGTSGRKSSYNEQFFGPGTRLTVL.

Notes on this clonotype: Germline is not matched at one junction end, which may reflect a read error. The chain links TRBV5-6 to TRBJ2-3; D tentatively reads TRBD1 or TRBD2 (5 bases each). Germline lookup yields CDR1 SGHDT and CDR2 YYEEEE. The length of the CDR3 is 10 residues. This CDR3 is CASQGDTLYF. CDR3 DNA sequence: TGTGCCAGCCAGGGAGATACGCTGTATTTT. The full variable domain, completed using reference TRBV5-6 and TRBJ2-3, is DAGVTQSPTHLIKTRGQQVTLRCSPKSGHDTVSWYQQALGQGPQFIFQYYEEEERQRGNFPDRFSGHQFPNYSSELNVNALLLGDSALYLCASQGDTLYFGPGTRLTVL.

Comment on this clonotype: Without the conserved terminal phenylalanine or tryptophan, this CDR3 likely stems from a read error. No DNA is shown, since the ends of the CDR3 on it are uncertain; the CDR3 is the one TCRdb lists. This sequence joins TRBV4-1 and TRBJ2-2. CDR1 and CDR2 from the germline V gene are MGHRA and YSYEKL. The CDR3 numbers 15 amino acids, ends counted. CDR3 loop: CASSQDTLNTGELII.

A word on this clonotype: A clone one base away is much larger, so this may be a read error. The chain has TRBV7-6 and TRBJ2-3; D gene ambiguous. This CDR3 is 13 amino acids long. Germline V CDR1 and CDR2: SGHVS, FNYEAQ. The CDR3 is CASSNMIADTLYF. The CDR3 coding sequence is TGTGCCAGCAGCAACATGATTGCAGATACGCTGTATTTT.

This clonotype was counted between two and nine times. In nucleotides, the CDR3 is TGTGCCAGCAGTTTGCTGGCGGGGGGTCTCGAGCAGTACTTC. Protein: CASSLLAGGLEQYF. This chain uses TRBV6-5 with TRBJ2-7, with 8 bases that match TRBD2. Germline V CDR1 and CDR2: MNHEY, SVGAGI. Germline trimming cut 4 bases from V and 6 bases from J; bases unmatched to any gene: 8. The CDR3 has 14 residues.

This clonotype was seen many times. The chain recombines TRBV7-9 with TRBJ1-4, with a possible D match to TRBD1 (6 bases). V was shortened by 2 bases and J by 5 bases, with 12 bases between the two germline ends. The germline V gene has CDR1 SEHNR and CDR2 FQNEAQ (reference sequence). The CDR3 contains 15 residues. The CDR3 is CASSLPTGVNEKLFF. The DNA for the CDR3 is TGTGCCAGCAGCTTACCGACAGGAGTGAATGAAAAACTGTTTTTT. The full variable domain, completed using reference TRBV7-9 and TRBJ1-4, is DTGVSQNPRHKITKRGQNVTFRCDPISEHNRLYWYRQTLGQGPEFLTYFQNEAQLEKSRLLSDRFSAERPKGSFSTLEIQRTEQGDSAMYLCASSLPTGVNEKLFFGSGTQLSVL.

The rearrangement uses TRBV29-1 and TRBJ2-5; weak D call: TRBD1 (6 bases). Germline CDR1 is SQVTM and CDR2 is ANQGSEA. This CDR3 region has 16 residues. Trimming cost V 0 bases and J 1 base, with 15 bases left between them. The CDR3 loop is CSVEDPTDRTQETQYF. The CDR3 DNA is TGCAGCGTTGAAGATCCAACCGACAGGACCCAAGAGACCCAGTACTTC.

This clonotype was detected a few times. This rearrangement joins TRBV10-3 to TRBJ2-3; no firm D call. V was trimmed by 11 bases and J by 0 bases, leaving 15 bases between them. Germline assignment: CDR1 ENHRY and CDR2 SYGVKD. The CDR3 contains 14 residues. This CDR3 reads CAAKGTTSTDTQYF. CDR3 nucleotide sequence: TGTGCCGCAAAGGGTACAACTAGCACAGATACGCAGTATTTT.

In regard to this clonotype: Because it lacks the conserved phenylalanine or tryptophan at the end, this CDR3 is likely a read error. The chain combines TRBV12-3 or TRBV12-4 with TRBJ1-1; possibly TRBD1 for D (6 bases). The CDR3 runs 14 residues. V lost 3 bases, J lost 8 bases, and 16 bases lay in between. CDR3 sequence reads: CASSFVAGATEAFI. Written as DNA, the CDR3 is TGTGCCAGCAGTTTCGTCGCAGGGGCCACAGAAGCTTTCATT.

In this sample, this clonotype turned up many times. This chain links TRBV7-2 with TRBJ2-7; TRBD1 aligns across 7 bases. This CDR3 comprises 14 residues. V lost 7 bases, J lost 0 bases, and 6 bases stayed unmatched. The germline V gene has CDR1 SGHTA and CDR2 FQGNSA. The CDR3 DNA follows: TGTGCCAGCAACCCGGCAGGGGGCTCCTACGAGCAGTACTTC. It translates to CASNPAGGSYEQYF.

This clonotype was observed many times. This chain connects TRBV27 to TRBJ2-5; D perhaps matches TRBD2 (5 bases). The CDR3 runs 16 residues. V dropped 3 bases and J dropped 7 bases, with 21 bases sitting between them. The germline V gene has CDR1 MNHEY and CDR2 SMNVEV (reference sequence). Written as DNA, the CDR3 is TGTGCCAGCAGTTTGGGCGGGTTTAAACTTCCTGGGACCCAGTACTTC. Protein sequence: CASSLGGFKLPGTQYF.

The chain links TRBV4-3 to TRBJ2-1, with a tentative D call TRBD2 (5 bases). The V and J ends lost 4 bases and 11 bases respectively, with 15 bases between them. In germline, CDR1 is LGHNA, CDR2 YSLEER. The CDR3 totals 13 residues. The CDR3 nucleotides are TGCGCCAGCAGCCCGGGGAATGGGTATAAGCAGTTCTTC. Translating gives CASSPGNGYKQFF.

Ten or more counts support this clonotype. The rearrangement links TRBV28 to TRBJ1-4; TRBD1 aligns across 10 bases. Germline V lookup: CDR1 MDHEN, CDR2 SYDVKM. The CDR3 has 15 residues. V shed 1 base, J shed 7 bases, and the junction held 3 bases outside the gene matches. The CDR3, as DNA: TGTGCCAGCAGTTTATCGGACAGGGGGTTTGAAAAACTGTTTTTT. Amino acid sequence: CASSLSDRGFEKLFF. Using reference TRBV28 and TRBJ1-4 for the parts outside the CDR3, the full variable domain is DVKVTQSSRYLVKRTGEKVFLECVQDMDHENMFWYRQDPGLGLRLIYFSYDVKMKEKGDIPEGYSVSREKKERFSLILESASTNQTSMYLCASSLSDRGFEKLFFGSGTQLSVL.

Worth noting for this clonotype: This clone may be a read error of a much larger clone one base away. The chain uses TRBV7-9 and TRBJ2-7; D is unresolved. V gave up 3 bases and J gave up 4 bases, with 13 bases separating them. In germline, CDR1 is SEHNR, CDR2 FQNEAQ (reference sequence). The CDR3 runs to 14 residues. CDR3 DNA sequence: TGTGCCAGCAGCTTGGATCTAGTCAGATACGAGCAGTACTTC. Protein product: CASSLDLVRYEQYF.

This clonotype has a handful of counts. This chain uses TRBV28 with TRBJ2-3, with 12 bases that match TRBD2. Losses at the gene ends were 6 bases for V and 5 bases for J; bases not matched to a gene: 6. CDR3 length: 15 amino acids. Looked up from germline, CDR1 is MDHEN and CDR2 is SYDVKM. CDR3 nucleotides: TGTGCCAGCAGCATAGAGGGACTAGCGGGAGATACGCAGTATTTT. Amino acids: CASSIEGLAGDTQYF. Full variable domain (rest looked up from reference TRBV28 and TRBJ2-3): DVKVTQSSRYLVKRTGEKVFLECVQDMDHENMFWYRQDPGLGLRLIYFSYDVKMKEKGDIPEGYSVSREKKERFSLILESASTNQTSMYLCASSIEGLAGDTQYFGPGTRLTVL.

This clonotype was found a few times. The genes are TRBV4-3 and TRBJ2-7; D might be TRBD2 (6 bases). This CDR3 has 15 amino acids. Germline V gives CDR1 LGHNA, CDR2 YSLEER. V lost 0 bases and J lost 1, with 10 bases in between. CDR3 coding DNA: TGCGCCAGCAGCCAAGATCATCGGGGGTCCTACGAGCAGTACTTC. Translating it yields CASSQDHRGSYEQYF.